These T cell receptor beta chains were read from a single sample in a study of blood T cell repertoires in COVID-19. Using immunoSEQ multiplex PCR, the repertoire was profiled, and TCRdb retains in-frame clones only, with some absent. The profile shows 200,000 to 300,000 clones, about nine tenths of them singletons. Sequencing was performed on peripheral blood. These receptors were obtained from a man in his forties or fifties who had recovered from COVID-19. Both conserved end residues are part of each CDR3. A D gene is named only where the DNA matches it firmly. Some rows mark clone size as missing; the rest say once, few, many or name a class of expanded clone.

abundance,d_gene,len,j_gene,v_gene,CDR3aa,CDR3nt
.,TRBD1,12,TRBJ1-1,TRBV12-3/TRBV12-4,CASSFRGRGAFF,TGTGCCAGCAGTTTTAGGGGGCGCGGAGCTTTCTTT
.,.,18,TRBJ2-6,TRBV5-6,CASSFRGRIGAGANVLTF,TGTGCCAGCAGCTTCAGGGGGAGGATTGGGGCTGGGGCCAACGTCCTGACTTTC
.,TRBD2,17,TRBJ2-2,TRBV30,CAWSVEGVLAGTGELFF,TGTGCCTGGAGTGTAGAGGGCGTGTTAGCGGGAACCGGGGAGCTGTTTTTT
.,TRBD2,16,TRBJ2-3,TRBV7-9,CASSLDSGPSTDTQYF,TGTGCCAGCAGCTTAGATAGCGGGCCTAGCACAGATACGCAGTATTTT
.,TRBD2,15,TRBJ2-7,TRBV5-4,CASSQGLAGLYEQYF,TGTGCCAGCAGCCAGGGACTAGCGGGGCTATACGAGCAGTACTTC
.,TRBD1,12,TRBJ2-7,TRBV5-1,CASSPGGAEQYF,TGCGCCAGCAGCCCAGGGGGTGCAGAGCAGTACTTC
.,TRBD1,13,TRBJ1-2,TRBV5-5,CASSWGTVGGYTF,TGTGCCAGCAGCTGGGGGACAGTTGGAGGCTACACCTTC
.,TRBD1,14,TRBJ1-2,TRBV5-4,CASSFPGGFYGYTF,TGTGCCAGCAGCTTCCCAGGGGGTTTCTATGGCTACACCTTC
.,TRBD2,15,TRBJ2-7,TRBV7-2,CASSLRREWAYEQYF,TGTGCCAGCAGCTTACGGCGGGAGTGGGCCTACGAGCAGTACTTC
.,.,15,TRBJ1-6,TRBV7-2,CASSLIPSGDSPLHF,TGTGCCAGCAGCCTAATCCCATCGGGAGATTCACCCCTCCACTTT
.,TRBD2,17,TRBJ2-7,TRBV6-1,CASSDSGLAGVAYEQYF,TGTGCCAGCAGTGATTCCGGACTAGCGGGAGTGGCCTACGAGCAGTACTTC
.,TRBD2,14,TRBJ2-1,TRBV9,CASSVGVAGGEQFF,TGTGCCAGCAGCGTAGGGGTAGCGGGGGGTGAGCAGTTCTTC
once,TRBD2,13,TRBJ2-3,TRBV19,CASSRGGPDTQYF,TGTGCCAGTAGTCGGGGAGGGCCGGATACGCAGTATTTT
once,TRBD2,15,TRBJ2-3,TRBV10-3,CAISEYERDTDTQYF,TGTGCCATCAGTGAGTACGAGCGGGACACAGATACGCAGTATTTT
.,TRBD1,14,TRBJ1-4,TRBV11-2,CASSPTGGYEKLFF,TGTGCCAGCAGCCCAACAGGGGGGTATGAAAAACTGTTTTTT
.,.,16,TRBJ2-7,TRBV9,CASSVGPSTSSYEQYF,TGTGCCAGCAGCGTAGGGCCTAGCACGAGCTCCTACGAGCAGTACTTC
.,.,15,TRBJ1-4,TRBV5-1,CASSPRGGGVEKLFF,TGCGCCAGCAGCCCAAGGGGTGGGGGCGTTGAAAAACTGTTTTTT
once,TRBD2,18,TRBJ2-3,TRBV11-2,CASSLGLAGGLWKDTQYF,TGTGCCAGCAGCTTAGGACTAGCGGGGGGGCTTTGGAAAGATACGCAGTATTTT
.,.,13,TRBJ1-1,TRBV6-2/TRBV6-3,CASSYRRNTEAFF,TGTGCCAGCAGTTATCGTAGGAACACTGAAGCTTTCTTT
.,TRBD2,14,TRBJ2-7,TRBV6-5,CASSYSIAGREQYF,TGTGCCAGCAGTTACTCCATAGCGGGGAGGGAGCAGTACTTC
.,.,14,TRBJ2-3,TRBV5-1,CASSLVLPTDTQYF,TGCGCCAGCAGCTTGGTCCTCCCCACAGATACGCAGTATTTT
.,.,15,TRBJ1-4,TRBV10-3,CAISETSATNEKLFF,TGTGCCATCAGTGAGACGAGCGCAACTAATGAAAAACTGTTTTTT
.,.,15,TRBJ2-7,TRBV16,CASSQSGRNTYEQYF,TGTGCCAGCAGCCAATCGGGGCGCAATACCTACGAGCAGTACTTC
.,.,19,TRBJ2-6,TRBV4-3,CASSQVFTPQVPGANVLTF,TGCGCCAGCAGCCAAGTTTTCACTCCCCAGGTACCTGGGGCCAACGTCCTGACTTTC
.,.,11,TRBJ1-2,TRBV12-3/TRBV12-4,CASMRRGGYTF,TGTGCCAGCATGCGTAGGGGCGGCTACACCTTC
.,.,15,TRBJ2-1,TRBV7-3,CASSLGSLPYNEQFF,TGTGCCAGCAGCTTGGGCAGCCTACCGTACAATGAGCAGTTCTTC
.,TRBD2,15,TRBJ2-2,TRBV7-6,CASSLITSGFGELFF,TGTGCCAGCAGCTTAATCACTAGCGGGTTCGGGGAGCTGTTTTTT
.,TRBD1,14,TRBJ1-2,TRBV5-6,CATSTGTGYDGYTF,TGTGCCACCTCCACCGGGACAGGGTATGATGGCTACACCTTC
.,.,12,TRBJ2-2,TRBV4-1,CASSPRNRELFF,TGCGCCAGCAGCCCGCGGAACCGGGAGCTGTTTTTT
.,.,21,TRBJ2-6,TRBV9,CASSESRIYSRLGLGANVLTF,TGTGCCAGCAGCGAAAGCCGCATTTACAGCCGTTTAGGACTCGGGGCCAACGTCCTGACTTTC
few,TRBD1,14,TRBJ1-6,TRBV5-6,CASSPGQGNSPLHF,TGTGCCAGCAGCCCGGGACAGGGGAATTCACCCCTCCACTTT
.,TRBD2,17,TRBJ2-3,TRBV7-6,CASSPRTSGGTTDTQYF,TGTGCCAGCAGCCCCCGGACTAGCGGGGGGACCACAGATACGCAGTATTTT
.,.,14,TRBJ1-6,TRBV7-2,CASKESSYNSPLHF,TGTGCCAGCAAGGAGAGCTCCTATAATTCACCCCTCCACTTT
.,.,15,TRBJ2-7,TRBV18,CASSLEAGLIGEQYF,TGTGCCAGCTCGTTGGAGGCAGGCCTTATTGGCGAGCAGTACTTC
.,.,14,TRBJ1-1,TRBV7-2,CASSHLGGGTEAFF,TGTGCCAGCAGCCACCTAGGCGGTGGCACTGAAGCTTTCTTT
few,TRBD1,14,TRBJ1-1,TRBV6-2/TRBV6-3,CASSYSTGAAEAFF,TGTGCCAGCAGTTACTCGACAGGGGCTGCTGAAGCTTTCTTT
.,.,15,TRBJ1-2,TRBV9,CASSAALPGNYGYTF,TGTGCCAGCAGCGCTGCCCTTCCGGGGAACTATGGCTACACCTTC
.,TRBD2,10,TRBJ2-3,TRBV29-1,CSVVSGGLYF,TGCAGCGTTGTTAGCGGGGGTTTGTATTTT
.,TRBD2,15,TRBJ2-3,TRBV27,CASSPLSLAGDTQYF,TGTGCCAGCAGTCCTCTTTCGCTAGCGGGTGATACGCAGTATTTT
.,TRBD2,14,TRBJ2-1,TRBV13,CASIRAGGYNEQFF,TGTGCCAGCATTAGGGCGGGGGGGTACAATGAGCAGTTCTTC
once,TRBD2,17,TRBJ2-5,TRBV6-1,CASSEGLAGGPVGTQYF,TGTGCCAGCAGTGAAGGATTAGCGGGAGGGCCGGTCGGGACCCAGTACTTC
once,TRBD1,15,TRBJ2-2,TRBV5-1,CASSPGTGGTGELFF,TGCGCCAGCAGCCCAGGGACAGGGGGCACCGGGGAGCTGTTTTTT
few,.,12,TRBJ2-7,TRBV6-5,CASSQITYEQYF,TGTGCCAGCAGTCAAATAACTTACGAGCAGTACTTC
.,TRBD1,14,TRBJ2-2,TRBV6-5,CASSLTGGVGELFF,TGTGCCAGCAGTCTTACAGGGGGTGTCGGGGAGCTGTTTTTT
.,.,13,TRBJ1-1,TRBV7-9,CASSLVRDTEAFF,TGTGCCAGCAGCTTAGTACGGGACACTGAAGCTTTCTTT
.,TRBD1,13,TRBJ2-7,TRBV12-3/TRBV12-4,CASTSWNRGTQYF,TGTGCCAGCACCTCTTGGAACAGGGGAACCCAGTACTTC
.,TRBD1,13,TRBJ1-5,TRBV29-1,CSVGTGTNQPQHF,TGCAGCGTGGGGACAGGGACGAATCAGCCCCAGCATTTT
few,.,15,TRBJ1-3,TRBV7-9,CASSIRGGSGNTIYF,TGTGCCAGCAGCATCAGGGGTGGTTCGGGAAACACCATATATTTT
.,.,15,TRBJ2-3,TRBV5-1,CASSLLGHHTDTQYF,TGCGCCAGCAGCTTGTTGGGACACCACACAGATACGCAGTATTTT
.,TRBD2,18,TRBJ2-5,TRBV3-1/TRBV3-2,CASSQDGVAGVLQETQYF,TGTGCCAGCAGCCAAGATGGGGTAGCGGGGGTCCTCCAAGAGACCCAGTACTTC